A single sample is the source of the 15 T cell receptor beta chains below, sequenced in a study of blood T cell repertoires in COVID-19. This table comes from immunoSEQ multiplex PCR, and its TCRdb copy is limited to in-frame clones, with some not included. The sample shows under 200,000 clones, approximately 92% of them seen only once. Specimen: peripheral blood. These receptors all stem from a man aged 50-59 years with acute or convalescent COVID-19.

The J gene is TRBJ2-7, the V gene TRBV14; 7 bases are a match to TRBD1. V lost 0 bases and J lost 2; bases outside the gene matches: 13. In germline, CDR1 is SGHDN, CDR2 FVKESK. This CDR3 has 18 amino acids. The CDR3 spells CASSQDPLGQVGPYEQYF. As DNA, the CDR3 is TGTGCCAGCAGCCAAGACCCTCTCGGACAGGTGGGACCCTACGAGCAGTACTTC.

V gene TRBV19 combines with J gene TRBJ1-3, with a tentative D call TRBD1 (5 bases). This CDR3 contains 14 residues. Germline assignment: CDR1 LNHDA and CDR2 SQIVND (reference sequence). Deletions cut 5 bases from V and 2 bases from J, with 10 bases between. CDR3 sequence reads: CASSDGGAGNTIYF. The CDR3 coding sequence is TGTGCCAGTAGTGATGGGGGGGCTGGAAACACCATATATTTT.

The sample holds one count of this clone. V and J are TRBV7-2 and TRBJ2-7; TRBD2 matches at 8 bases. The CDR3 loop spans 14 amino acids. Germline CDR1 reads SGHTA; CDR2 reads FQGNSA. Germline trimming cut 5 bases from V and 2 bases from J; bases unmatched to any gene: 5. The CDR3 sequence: CASSPTSVPYEQYF. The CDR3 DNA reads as TGTGCCAGCAGCCCGACTAGCGTGCCCTACGAGCAGTACTTC.

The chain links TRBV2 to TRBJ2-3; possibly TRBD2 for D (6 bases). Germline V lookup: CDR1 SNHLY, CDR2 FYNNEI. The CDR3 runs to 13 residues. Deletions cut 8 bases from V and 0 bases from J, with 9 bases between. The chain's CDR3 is CASLAASTDTQYF. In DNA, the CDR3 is TGTGCCAGCTTAGCGGCCAGCACAGATACGCAGTATTTT.

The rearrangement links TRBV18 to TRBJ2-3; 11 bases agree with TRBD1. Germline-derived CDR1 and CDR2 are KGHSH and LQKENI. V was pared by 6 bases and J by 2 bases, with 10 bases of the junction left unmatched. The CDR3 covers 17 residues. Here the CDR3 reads CASSAAGTGGTTDTQYF. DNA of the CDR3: TGTGCCAGCTCTGCCGCCGGGACAGGGGGGACCACAGATACGCAGTATTTT.

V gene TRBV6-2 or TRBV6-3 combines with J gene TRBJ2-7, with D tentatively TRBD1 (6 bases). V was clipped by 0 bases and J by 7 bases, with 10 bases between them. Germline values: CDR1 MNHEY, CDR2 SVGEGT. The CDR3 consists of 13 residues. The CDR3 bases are TGTGCCAGCAGTTACTCACTTGACAGGGAGCAGTACGTC. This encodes CASSYSLDREQYV.

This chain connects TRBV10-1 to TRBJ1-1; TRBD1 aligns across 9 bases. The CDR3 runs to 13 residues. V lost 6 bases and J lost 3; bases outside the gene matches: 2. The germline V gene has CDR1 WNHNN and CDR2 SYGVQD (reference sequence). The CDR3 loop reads CASRRDRDTEAFF. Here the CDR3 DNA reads TGCGCCAGCAGGCGGGACAGGGACACTGAAGCTTTCTTT.

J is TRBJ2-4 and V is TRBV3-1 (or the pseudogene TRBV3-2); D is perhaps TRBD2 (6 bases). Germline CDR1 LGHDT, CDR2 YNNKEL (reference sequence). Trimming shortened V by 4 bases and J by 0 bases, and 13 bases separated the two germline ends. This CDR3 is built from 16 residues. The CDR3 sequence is CASSLGLNLAKNIQYF. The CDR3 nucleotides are TGTGCCAGCAGCCTAGGACTAAACCTAGCCAAAAACATTCAGTACTTC.

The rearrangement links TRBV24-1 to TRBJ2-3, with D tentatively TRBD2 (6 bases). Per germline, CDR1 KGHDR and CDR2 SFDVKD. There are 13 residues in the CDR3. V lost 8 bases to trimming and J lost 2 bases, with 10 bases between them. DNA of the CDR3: TGTGCCACCACCCCGGGGGTCACAGATACGCAGTATTTT. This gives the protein CATTPGVTDTQYF.

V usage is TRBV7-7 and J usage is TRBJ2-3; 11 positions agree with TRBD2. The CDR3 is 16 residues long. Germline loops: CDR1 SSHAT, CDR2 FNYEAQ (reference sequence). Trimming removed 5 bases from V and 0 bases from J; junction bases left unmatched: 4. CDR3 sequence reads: CASSQGLAASTDTQYF. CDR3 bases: TGTGCCAGCAGCCAGGGACTAGCGGCTAGCACAGATACGCAGTATTTT.

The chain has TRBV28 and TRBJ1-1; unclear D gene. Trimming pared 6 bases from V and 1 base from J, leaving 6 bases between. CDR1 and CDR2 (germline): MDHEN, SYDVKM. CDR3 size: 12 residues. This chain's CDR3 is CASRVANTEAFF. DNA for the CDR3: TGTGCCAGCAGGGTGGCGAACACTGAAGCTTTCTTT.

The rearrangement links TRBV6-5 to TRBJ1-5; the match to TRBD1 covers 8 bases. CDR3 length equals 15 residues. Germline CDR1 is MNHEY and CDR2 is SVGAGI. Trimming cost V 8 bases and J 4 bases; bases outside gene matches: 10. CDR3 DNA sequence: TGTGCCAGCGGGTGGGACAGGAGTTGGAATCAGCCCCAGCATTTT. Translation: CASGWDRSWNQPQHF.

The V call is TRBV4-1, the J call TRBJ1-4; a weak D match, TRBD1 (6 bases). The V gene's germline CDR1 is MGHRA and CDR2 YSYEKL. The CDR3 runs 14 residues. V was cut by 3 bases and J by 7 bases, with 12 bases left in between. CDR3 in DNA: TGCGCCAGCAGCCATGTACAGGGTAGTGAAAAACTGTTTTTT. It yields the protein CASSHVQGSEKLFF.

CDR3 in amino acids: CASSYSGQGNQPQHF. CDR3 bases: TGTGCCAGCAGTTACTCAGGACAGGGCAATCAGCCCCAGCATTTT. The chain carries TRBV6-5 and TRBJ1-5, with 7 positions matching TRBD1. V was clipped by 0 bases and J by 2 bases; unmatched bases: 1. Germline V gene sequence: CDR1 MNHEY, CDR2 SVGAGI. CDR3 length equals 15 residues.

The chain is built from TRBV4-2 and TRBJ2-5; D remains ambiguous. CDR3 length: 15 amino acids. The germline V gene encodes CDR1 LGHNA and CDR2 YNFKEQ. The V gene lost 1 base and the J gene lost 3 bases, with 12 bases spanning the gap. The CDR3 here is CASSQVNNNEETQYF. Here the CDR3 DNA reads TGTGCCAGCAGCCAAGTCAACAACAACGAAGAGACCCAGTACTTC.